This TCR beta chain was found in a study of blood T cells in healthy people across ages. Study results and caveats: Calculation of diversity from one million T cells yielded estimates considered to be underestimates. Observed TCR beta diversity showed a strong correlation with the percentage of naive T cells as measured by flow cytometry. Expanded clonotype shifts may have been confounded, as the donors had an unknown CMV status.

This clonotype was found a few times. What it binds is not known. This CDR3 comprises 15 residues. Germline CDR1 DFQATT, CDR2 SNEGSKA (reference sequence). J was trimmed by 2 bases and V by 6 bases; bases with no gene match: 9. Alongside a J-beta primer mix, a sample-barcoded 5' primer served in a second PCR lasting about 6 to 11 cycles. Via MiXCR, TCRdb re-called the 5' RACE reads, giving one row per CDR3 protein. The sample holds about 1,400,000 distinct CDR3 sequences, around two fifths seen once. Sequencing used blood. The receptor was derived from a woman aged 18-29 years in good health. V gene TRBV20-1 combines with J gene TRBJ2-1, with 8 bases identical to TRBD2. CDR3 region: CSAIKREFAYNEQFF. The CDR3, as DNA: TGCAGTGCCATTAAGCGGGAGTTCGCCTACAATGAGCAGTTCTTC.